This T cell receptor (beta chain) originates from a study of OX40 agonist ivuxolimab in advanced cancers. About the study: Treatment received earlier with anti-PD-1, anti-PD-L1 or anti-CTLA-4 agents was allowed, and more than 35% had some. Study-level results: The study observed clonal expansion of CD4+ and CD8+ blood T cells by week 6 at 0.1 to 3.0 mg/kg. A proportion of nonresponders additionally exhibited low normalized T-cell clonal expansion.

Profiling relied on immunoSEQ multiplex PCR, and the TCRdb table lists in-frame clones only, not all of them. This table has roughly 100,000 clones, around 80% appearing once. This CDR3 comprises 15 residues. Per the germline V gene, CDR1 is SGDLS and CDR2 is YYNGEE. Losses at the gene ends were 5 bases for V and 8 bases for J; bases not matched to a gene: 6. As regards this clone: Its matching antigen is unknown.

The chain has TRBV9 and TRBJ2-1; 14 bases are shared with TRBD2. This sample comprised CD4+ or CD8+ T cells sorted from blood, obtained in a trial of the OX40 agonist ivuxolimab. The receptor comes from an adult with an advanced solid tumor such as melanoma, head and neck, liver or kidney cancer. CDR3 in amino acids: CASSGTSGSGYEQFF. As DNA, the CDR3 is TGTGCCAGCAGTGGGACTAGCGGGAGTGGCTATGAGCAGTTCTTC. The entire variable domain, with the rest obtained from reference TRBV9 and TRBJ2-1, is as follows: DSGVTQTPKHLITATGQRVTLRCSPRSGDLSVYWYQQSLDQGLQFLIQYYNGEERAKGNILERFSAQQFPDLHSELNLSSLELGDSALYFCASSGTSGSGYEQFFGPGTRLTVL.